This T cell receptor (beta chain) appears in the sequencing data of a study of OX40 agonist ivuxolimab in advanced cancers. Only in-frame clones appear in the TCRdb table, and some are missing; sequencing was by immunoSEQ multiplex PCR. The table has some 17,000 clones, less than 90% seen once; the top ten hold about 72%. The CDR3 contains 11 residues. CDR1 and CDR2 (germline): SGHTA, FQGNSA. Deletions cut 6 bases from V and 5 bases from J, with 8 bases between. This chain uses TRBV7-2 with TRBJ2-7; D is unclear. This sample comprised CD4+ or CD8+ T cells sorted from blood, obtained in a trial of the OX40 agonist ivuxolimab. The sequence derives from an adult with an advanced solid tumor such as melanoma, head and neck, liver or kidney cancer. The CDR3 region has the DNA TGTGCCAGCAGAGACCGAAACGAGCAGTACTTC. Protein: CASRDRNEQYF.